This T cell receptor beta chain came from a study of technical replicates of blood from several donors. This CDR3 has 14 amino acids. The V gene's germline CDR1 is SEHNR and CDR2 FQNEAQ (reference sequence). The V and J ends lost 5 bases and 5 bases respectively, with 16 bases between them. Clones were read by immunoSEQ multiplex PCR, and TCRdb kept only the in-frame ones, dropping some. Found here are over 75,000 clones, approximately 97% of them singletons; the top ten hold 0.18%. Sequenced sample: T cells isolated from PBMCs. The clonotype was recovered from a human donor in good health. The gene calls are TRBV7-9 and TRBJ2-7, with D tentatively TRBD2 (6 bases). The CDR3 DNA is TGTGCCAGCAGCCCAGGAGGGGATCTCGACGAGCAGTACTTC. Its translation is CASSPGGDLDEQYF.